A selection of T cell receptor beta chains follows, all from one sample in a study of T-cell memory formation after mild COVID-19. TCRdb passed the 5' RACE reads through MiXCR, listing each CDR3 protein once. The data show fewer than 300,000 distinct CDR3 sequences, with approximately 15% seen just once and approximately 20% held by the top ten. Sequencing was performed on PBMCs or a T cell subset sorted from them (not recorded which). These TCRs come from a man younger than 30 who had mild COVID-19 (a few samples of this study predate the infection). Cell type and time point are not known. CDR3s leave out the opening cysteine and the closing phenylalanine or tryptophan. The order of the fields is J gene, V gene, CDR3 protein.

J: TRBJ2-3; V: TRBV5-1; CDR3: ASSLGSASVRADTQY
J: TRBJ2-5; V: TRBV6-5; CDR3: ASSYSASGVKTQY
J: TRBJ2-3; V: TRBV20-1; CDR3: RTAELFTDTQY
J: TRBJ1-2; V: TRBV6-5; CDR3: ASSGLSGYGYT
J: TRBJ2-3; V: TRBV28; CDR3: ASSLLRDSLADTQY
J: TRBJ2-1; V: TRBV5-1; CDR3: ASSRPGTSDIEQF
J: TRBJ2-7; V: TRBV3-1; CDR3: ASSPVWAGGYEQY
J: TRBJ2-1; V: TRBV29-1; CDR3: SVDGGNEQF
J: TRBJ2-2; V: TRBV2; CDR3: ASSEALMGTGELF
J: TRBJ1-1; V: TRBV5-4; CDR3: ASSTGQGVTEAF